This T cell receptor (beta chain) was sequenced during a study of T cells after yellow fever vaccination. Study summary: SMART-Seq v4 Ultra Low Input served to prepare low-cell-number fractions.

This clonotype was detected many times. Study results and caveats: Just a small share of clonotypes turned up in the CD4 compartment as well as the CD8 compartment. Post-booster reappearance was seen for most primary-vaccination clones (around 96% CD4, around 88% CD8). Faster peaking, at day 5 versus 15, marked a secondary response that was weaker.

The CDR3 runs to 13 residues. V was pared by 6 bases and J by 5 bases, with 17 bases between. Per the germline V gene, CDR1 is DFQATT and CDR2 is SNEGSKA (reference sequence). TCRdb re-called the 5' RACE reads through MiXCR, storing one row per CDR3 protein. The sample has 25,000 to 35,000 distinct CDR3 sequences, 6.3% seen once. The sequencing used PBMCs, either bulk or a sorted T-cell subset (CD4+, CD8+, memory, or dextramer-sorted; not recorded which), collected on the day of the yellow fever booster vaccination. The clonotype originates from a man aged 25 to 45 who received the YFV17D yellow fever vaccine. J is TRBJ2-7 and V is TRBV20-1; D unresolved. The CDR3 reads CSAQPGTINEQYF. CDR3 nucleotide sequence: TGCAGTGCCCAACCCGGAACTATCAACGAGCAGTACTTC.